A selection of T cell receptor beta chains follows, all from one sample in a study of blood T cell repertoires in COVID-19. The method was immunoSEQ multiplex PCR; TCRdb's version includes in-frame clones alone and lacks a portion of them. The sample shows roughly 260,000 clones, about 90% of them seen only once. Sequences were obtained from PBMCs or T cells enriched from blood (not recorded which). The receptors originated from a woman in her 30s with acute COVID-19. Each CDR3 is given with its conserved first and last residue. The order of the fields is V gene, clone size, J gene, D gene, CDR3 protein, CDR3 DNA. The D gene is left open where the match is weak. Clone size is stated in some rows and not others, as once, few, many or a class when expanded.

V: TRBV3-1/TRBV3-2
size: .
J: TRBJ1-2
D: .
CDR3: CASSQGGMGSGYTF
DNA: TGTGCCAGCAGCCAAGGAGGGATGGGGAGTGGCTACACCTTC

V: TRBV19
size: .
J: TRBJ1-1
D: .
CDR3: CASSQTVNTEAFF
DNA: TGTGCCAGTAGCCAGACAGTTAACACTGAAGCTTTCTTT

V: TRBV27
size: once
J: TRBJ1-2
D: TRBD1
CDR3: CASSPNRQGSYTF
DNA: TGTGCCAGCAGTCCCAACAGACAGGGGAGCTACACCTTC

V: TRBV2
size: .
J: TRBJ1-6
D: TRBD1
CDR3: CASSEDPQGVYNSPLHF
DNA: TGTGCCAGCAGTGAAGACCCCCAGGGGGTTTATAATTCACCCCTCCACTTT

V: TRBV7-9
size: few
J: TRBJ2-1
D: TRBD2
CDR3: CASSLAAGEAYNEQFF
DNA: TGTGCCAGCAGCTTAGCGGCGGGGGAAGCCTACAATGAGCAGTTCTTC

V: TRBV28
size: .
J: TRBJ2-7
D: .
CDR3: CASSSAGTGTYEQYF
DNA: TGTGCCAGCAGTTCCGCCGGGACTGGAACCTACGAGCAGTACTTC

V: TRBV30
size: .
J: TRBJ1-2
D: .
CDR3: CAWLPGSPRVYGYTF
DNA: TGTGCCTGGCTCCCCGGAAGTCCACGGGTCTATGGCTACACCTTC

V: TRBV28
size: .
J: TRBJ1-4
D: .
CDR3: CASSAGRDEKLFF
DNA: TGTGCCAGCAGTGCGGGGCGGGATGAAAAACTGTTTTTT

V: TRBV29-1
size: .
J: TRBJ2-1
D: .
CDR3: CSVNEGTNEQFF
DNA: TGCAGCGTTAACGAGGGAACCAATGAGCAGTTCTTC

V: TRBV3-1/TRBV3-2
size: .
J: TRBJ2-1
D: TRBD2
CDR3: CASSPGTSGGTEQFF
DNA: TGTGCCAGCAGCCCCGGGACTAGCGGGGGGACTGAGCAGTTCTTC

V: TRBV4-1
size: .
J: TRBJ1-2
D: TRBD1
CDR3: CASSQDLVQGRSYGYTF
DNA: TGCGCCAGCAGCCAAGATTTAGTACAGGGGCGGAGCTATGGCTACACCTTC

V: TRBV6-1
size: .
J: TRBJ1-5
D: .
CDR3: CASSELIREPNQPQHF
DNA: TGTGCCAGCAGTGAACTCATCAGGGAACCCAATCAGCCCCAGCATTTT

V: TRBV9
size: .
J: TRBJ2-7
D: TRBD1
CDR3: CASSNTGTGLGEQYF
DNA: TGTGCCAGCAGCAACACCGGGACAGGGCTGGGCGAGCAGTACTTC

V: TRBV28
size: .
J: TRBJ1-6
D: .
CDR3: CASSSDRAVRNSPLHF
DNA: TGTGCCAGCAGTTCCGACCGAGCCGTCAGGAATTCACCCCTCCACTTT

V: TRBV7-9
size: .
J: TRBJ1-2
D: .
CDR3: CASSSGIYGYTF
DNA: TGTGCCAGCAGCTCGGGGATCTATGGCTACACCTTC

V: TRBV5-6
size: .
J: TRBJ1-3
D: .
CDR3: CASSSYRNTIYF
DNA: TGTGCCAGCAGCTCGTATCGAAACACCATATATTTT

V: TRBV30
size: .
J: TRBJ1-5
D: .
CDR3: CAWSVSGTGPSDQPQHF
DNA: TGTGCCTGGAGTGTTTCGGGCACAGGTCCTTCGGATCAGCCCCAGCATTTT

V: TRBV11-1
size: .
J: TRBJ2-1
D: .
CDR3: CASSLDRDNEQFF
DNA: TGTGCCAGCAGCTTAGATCGGGACAATGAGCAGTTCTTC

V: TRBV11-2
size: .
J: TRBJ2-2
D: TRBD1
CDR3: CASSPGTGSSGELFF
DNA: TGTGCCAGCAGCCCCGGGACAGGTTCTTCCGGGGAGCTGTTTTTT

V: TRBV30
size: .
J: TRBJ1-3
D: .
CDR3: CAWSVRGQGNTIYF
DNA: TGTGCCTGGAGTGTTCGCGGCCAGGGAAACACCATATATTTT

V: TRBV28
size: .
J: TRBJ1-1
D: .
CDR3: CASREGQILNTEAFF
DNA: TGTGCCAGCAGAGAAGGACAGATATTGAACACTGAAGCTTTCTTT

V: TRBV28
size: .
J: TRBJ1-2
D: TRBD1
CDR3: CASRPEPGQGAGYTF
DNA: TGTGCCAGCAGGCCCGAACCGGGACAGGGAGCTGGCTACACCTTC

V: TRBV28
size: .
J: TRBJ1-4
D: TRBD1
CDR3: CASSFWTGSNEKLFF
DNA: TGTGCCAGCAGTTTTTGGACAGGATCTAATGAAAAACTGTTTTTT

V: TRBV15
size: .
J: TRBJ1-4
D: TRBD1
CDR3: CATSKNRGIEKLFF
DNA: TGTGCCACCAGCAAGAACAGGGGAATTGAAAAACTGTTTTTT

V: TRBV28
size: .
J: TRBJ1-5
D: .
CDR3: CASSPRGQPQHF
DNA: TGTGCCAGCAGTCCCCGGGGTCAGCCCCAGCATTTT

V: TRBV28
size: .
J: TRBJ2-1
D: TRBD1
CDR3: CASSFVPRDRENNEQFF
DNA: TGTGCCAGCAGTTTTGTGCCCCGGGACAGGGAAAACAATGAGCAGTTCTTC

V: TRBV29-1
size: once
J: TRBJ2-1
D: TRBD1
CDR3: CSVANPGTAYNEQFF
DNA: TGCAGCGTCGCGAACCCTGGGACAGCCTACAATGAGCAGTTCTTC

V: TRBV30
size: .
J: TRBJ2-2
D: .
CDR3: CAWSVTPGELFF
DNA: TGTGCCTGGAGTGTAACTCCAGGGGAGCTGTTTTTT

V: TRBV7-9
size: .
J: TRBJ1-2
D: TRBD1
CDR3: CASSSPTGDQDYGYTF
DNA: TGTGCCAGCAGCTCTCCCACAGGGGATCAAGACTATGGCTACACCTTC

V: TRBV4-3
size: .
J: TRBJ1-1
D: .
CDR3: CASSRQGWGRAFF
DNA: TGCGCCAGCAGCCGTCAGGGATGGGGGCGGGCTTTCTTT

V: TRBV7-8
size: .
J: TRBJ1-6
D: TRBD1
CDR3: CASSRSPGTVSYNSPLHF
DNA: TGTGCCAGCAGCCGCAGTCCCGGGACAGTAAGCTATAATTCACCCCTCCACTTT

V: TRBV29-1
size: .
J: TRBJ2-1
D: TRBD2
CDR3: CSVGAAGGLSYNEQFF
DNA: TGCAGCGTTGGGGCGGCGGGGGGACTCTCCTACAATGAGCAGTTCTTC

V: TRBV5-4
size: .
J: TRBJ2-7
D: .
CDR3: CASSLSGPGNEQYF
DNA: TGTGCCAGCAGCTTGAGTGGTCCGGGGAACGAGCAGTACTTC

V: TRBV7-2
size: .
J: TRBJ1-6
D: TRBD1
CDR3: CASSPLGQGKGSPLHF
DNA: TGTGCCAGCAGCCCCCTGGGACAGGGGAAAGGTTCACCCCTCCACTTT

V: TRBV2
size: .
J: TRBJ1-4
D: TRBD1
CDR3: CASSENIGMTGGEKLFF
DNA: TGTGCCAGCAGTGAAAATATAGGGATGACAGGGGGTGAAAAACTGTTTTTT

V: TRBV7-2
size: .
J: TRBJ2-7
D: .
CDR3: CASSLDYRSYEQYF
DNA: TGTGCCAGCAGCTTGGACTACCGATCCTACGAGCAGTACTTC